The 19 T cell receptor delta chains in this list originate from one sample, sequenced in a study of γδ T cells in repeated Plasmodium falciparum infection. Gammadelta T cells were flow-sorted from PBMC into Vgamma9/Vdelta2+ and Vdelta2-negative populations for bulk analysis. TCRdb reanalyzed the multiplex PCR reads using CATT. The data hold about 51,000 delta-chain clones, with about 1.9% observed a single time. Sequencing input: gamma-delta T cells from blood. These receptors were taken from a pool of human donors (malaria-infected and uninfected, not separated).

Remarks on this clone: The protein given by TCRdb reflects a much larger clone and differs at residue 12 from this DNA's translation, likely from a read error; the protein shown is the DNA's translation. The J gene was not called, though the V gene is TRDV1. Per the germline V gene, CDR1 is TSWWSYY and CDR2 is QGS. CDR3 length equals 14 residues. CDR3 sequence: CALGCAQVSDKPIF. CDR3 in DNA: TGTGCTCTTGGGTGTGCTCAAGTGTCCGATAAACCCATCTTT.

This clone was seen more than once but under ten times. This DNA's translation and the protein TCRdb lists, from a much larger clone, do not match at residue 19, likely due to a read error; the protein shown is translated from the DNA. The chain links TRDV1 to TRDJ1, with TRDD3 identical over 10 bases. Germline matching of the DNA provided the J gene here, since TCRdb leaves it blank. The CDR3 contains 23 residues. From germline, CDR1 is TSWWSYY and CDR2 QGS. CDR3 bases: TGTGCTCTTGGGGAATTGCTTCCCGCGCGAGGGAGAGGGGGGATACGCGACACCAATAAACTCATCTTT. This gives the protein CALGELLPARGRGGIRDTNKLIF.

Many counts were recorded for this clone. This DNA's translation and the protein TCRdb lists, from a much larger clone, do not match at residue 6, likely due to a read error; the protein shown is translated from the DNA. The rearrangement uses TRDV2 and TRDJ1, with D possibly being TRDD3 (5 bases). In germline, CDR1 is GEAIGNYY, CDR2 EKD. The ends were cut back, 0 bases at V and 0 bases at J, with 19 bases in the middle. The CDR3 is made up of 18 amino acids. The CDR3 DNA reads as TGTGCCTGTGACACCGCCGACGGGATTAAACGGTACACCGATAAACTCATCTTT. Amino acids: CACDTADGIKRYTDKLIF.

The table lists this clone with many counts. TCRdb has a much larger clone's protein, which differs at residue 23 from the translation of this DNA, likely because of a read error; what is shown is the protein translated from the DNA. The V segment is TRDV2, and no J call was made; TRDD3 was called by the table and not checked on the DNA. The germline V gene has CDR1 GEAIGNYY and CDR2 EKD. CDR3 length: 24 amino acids. CDR3 amino acids: CACDTLPGGYADAQPKLYTDKLTF. CDR3 bases: TGTGCCTGTGACACTCTTCCTGGGGGATACGCGGATGCACAACCCAAATTGTACACCGATAAACTCACCTTT.

This clone was seen a handful of times. A far larger clone differs by one base, so this is likely a read error. Other DNA sequences in this specimen translate into the identical CDR3. The V gene is TRAV38-2/DV8, the J gene TRDJ1, with 11 nucleotides matching TRDD3. TCRdb leaves out the J gene; it was filled in here by matching the DNA to germline. Germline V gene data show CDR1 as TSESDYY and CDR2 as QEAYKQQN. This CDR3 has 17 amino acids. CDR3 amino acids: CAFQGDGGYGGTDKLIF. The CDR3 DNA is TGTGCCTTCCAGGGGGATGGGGGATACGGTGGTACCGATAAACTCATCTTT.

This clone was detected only a few times. This DNA's translation and the protein TCRdb lists, from a much larger clone, do not match at residue 9, likely due to a read error; the protein shown is translated from the DNA. This chain uses TRDV1 with TRDJ1; D unclear. The J gene is absent in TCRdb and was assigned here via DNA matching to germline. The CDR3 covers 13 residues. Germline V lookup: CDR1 TSWWSYY, CDR2 QGS. DNA of the CDR3: TGTGCTCTTGGGCGCCTAAGGCCCGAAAAACTCATCTTT. This translates into CALGRLRPEKLIF.

On this clone: This probably arose from a read error, given a far larger clone one base away. Other DNA sequences from this sample encode an identical CDR3 as well. The V gene is given as TRDV3, and no J gene call is available; the D call of TRDD3 is as the table states it, not checked on the DNA. The CDR3 totals 16 residues. Germline V lookup: CDR1 TVYSNPD, CDR2 GDNSRS (reference sequence). CDR3 amino acids: CAFKYWVFFSTDKLIF. The DNA of the CDR3 is TGTGCCTTCAAATACTGGGTCTTTTTTTCGACCGATAAACTTATCTTT.

This clone has a count of ten or more. TCRdb pairs this DNA with a much larger clone's protein that differs at residue 5, likely a read error; the protein shown was translated from the DNA. The chain links TRDV3 to TRDJ1, with 13 bases lining up with TRDD3. The CDR3 loop spans 18 amino acids. The germline gives CDR1 TVYSNPD, CDR2 GDNSRS (reference sequence). J lost 0 bases, V lost 0 bases, and 10 bases had no gene match. The CDR3 nucleotides read TGTGCCTTTAGATTCCACTGGGGGATACGGGAGTACACCGATAAACTCATCTTT. Its translation: CAFRFHWGIREYTDKLIF.

On this clone itself: One base separates it from a far larger clone, so it is likely a read error. Different DNA sequences within this sample yield the same CDR3. The chain has TRDV3 and TRDJ1, with D possibly TRDD3 on 7 matching bases. TCRdb carries no J gene annotation; the J gene was assigned here by matching the DNA with germline. CDR3 length: 20 amino acids. In germline, CDR1 is TVYSNPD, CDR2 GDNSRS (reference sequence). V gave up 3 bases and J gave up 0 bases, with 32 bases separating them. CDR3 sequence (DNA): TGTGCCTTACTGGGCGAGGAAATATGGGGGACCCCTATCTACACCGATAAACTCATCTTT. Amino acids: CALLGEEIWGTPIYTDKLIF.

This clone was counted between two and nine times. TCRdb shows a much larger clone's protein in place of this DNA's translation, and the two differ at residue 22, likely through a read error; the protein shown is translated from the DNA. The chain employs TRDV3 and TRDJ1, with 12 bases aligning to TRDD3. Looked up from germline, CDR1 is TVYSNPD and CDR2 is GDNSRS (reference sequence). The CDR3 consists of 23 residues. The CDR3 loop reads CAFRLYPTLKHWGIPKYTDKLTF. The DNA of the CDR3 is TGTGCCTTTAGGCTGTACCCTACGCTGAAACACTGGGGGATACCGAAGTACACCGATAAACTCACCTTT.

This clone was picked up many times. TCRdb's entry gives the protein of a much larger clone, which mismatches this DNA's translation at residue 11, likely from a read error; the protein reported here is translated from the DNA. V is TRDV2 and J is TRDJ1; 8 nucleotides match TRDD3. Germline V gene sequence: CDR1 GEAIGNYY, CDR2 EKD. The CDR3 covers 17 residues. J lost 1 base, V lost 3 bases, and 12 bases had no gene match. The CDR3 loop is CACDAVGDGGCTDKLIF. CDR3 nucleotide sequence: TGTGCCTGTGACGCGGTGGGGGATGGGGGCTGCACCGATAAACTCATCTTT.

Remarks on this clone: A read error is the likely source, as a far larger clone sits one nucleotide away. The same CDR3 can be traced to other DNA sequences in this sample. The rearrangement links TRDV2 to TRDJ1; 10 positions match TRDD3. The J gene, not given by TCRdb, was assigned here from a germline match of the nucleotide sequence. Germline V gene sequence: CDR1 GEAIGNYY, CDR2 EKD. J lost 5 bases, V lost 0 bases, and 5 bases had no gene match. The CDR3 contains 15 residues. The CDR3 DNA is TGTGCCTGTGACACCCTGGGGGATAGGAAGGATAAACTCATCTTT. Translated, it gives CACDTLGDRKDKLIF.

Concerning this clone itself: This DNA's translation differs at residue 12 from TCRdb's protein, which comes from a much larger clone; a read error is likely, and the protein shown is translated from the DNA. The V and J genes are TRAV14/DV4 and TRDJ1, with 10 nucleotides matching TRDD3. The J gene is absent in TCRdb and was assigned here via DNA matching to germline. V lost 9 bases to trimming and J lost 6 bases; unmatched junction nucleotides: 16. Per the germline V gene, CDR1 is TSDPSYG and CDR2 is QGSYDQQN (reference sequence). This CDR3 is built from 16 residues. The CDR3, as DNA: TGTGCAATTCGCCGTACTGGGGGATTCGAAACCAATAAACTCATCTTT. Residues: CAIRRTGGFETNKLIF.

On this clone itself: This is likely an artifact of a read error, given a far larger clone one base away. The same CDR3 can be traced to other DNA sequences in this sample. This chain uses TRDV1 with TRDJ1; 9 nucleotides align to TRDD3. TCRdb carries no J gene annotation; the J gene was assigned here by matching the DNA with germline. Germline V gene sequence: CDR1 TSWWSYY, CDR2 QGS. CDR3 size: 28 residues. Losses at the gene ends were 3 bases for V and 0 bases for J; bases not matched to a gene: 41. The CDR3 loop reads CALGDWGNNFPLEWGIRPAGLYTDKLIF. DNA for the CDR3: TGTGCTCTTGGGGACTGGGGGAATAACTTTCCTCTTGAGTGGGGGATAAGACCTGCCGGTCTGTACACCGATAAACTCATCTTT.

Points on this clone: With a far larger clone one base away, a read error is the likely cause. The same CDR3 also results from other DNA sequences found in this sample. The rearrangement joins TRDV1 to TRDJ1, with TRDD3 identical over 13 bases. The J gene is absent in TCRdb and was assigned here via DNA matching to germline. The germline CDR1 and CDR2 sequences are TSWWSYY and QGS. CDR3 length equals 25 residues. CDR3 bases: TGTGCTCTTGGGGAACTACAGTCTTCCTACACAAAAACTGGGGGATACGCGTCCTCCCCCGACAAACTCATCTTT. It is translated as CALGELQSSYTKTGGYASSPDKLIF.

This clone was seen a handful of times. The protein held in TCRdb is that of a much larger clone and does not match this DNA's translation at residue 13, likely because of a read error; the protein shown is translated from the DNA. This sequence joins TRDV1 and TRDJ1; TRDD3 agrees at 9 bases. The J gene, absent from TCRdb, was called here by matching the DNA to germline. Germline trimming cut 2 bases from V and 0 bases from J; bases unmatched to any gene: 25. CDR3 length: 23 residues. Germline V gives CDR1 TSWWSYY, CDR2 QGS. As DNA, the CDR3 is TGTGCTCTTGGGGAAGGAACCTACCTCTACTGGGGGACACTAATACCGAACACCGATAAACTCATCTTT. Amino acids: CALGEGTYLYWGTLIPNTDKLIF.

Details on this clone: TCRdb lists the protein of a much larger clone for this DNA, which differs at residue 21, so this is likely a read error; the protein given here is translated from the DNA itself. No call exists for the J gene, whereas the V gene is TRDV1; TRDD3 is the table's D call, not checked against the DNA. There are 22 residues in the CDR3. Per the germline V gene, CDR1 is TSWWSYY and CDR2 is QGS. CDR3: CALGDNFFLLRDTGEFTDKLTF. For the CDR3, the DNA is TGTGCTCTTGGGGATAATTTCTTCCTACTTCGGGATACGGGGGAATTTACCGATAAACTCACCTTT.

At least ten counts were recorded for this clone. A read error likely explains this, since a far larger clone differs by one base. The same CDR3 is also encoded by other DNA sequences in this sample. The V gene reported is TRAV38-2/DV8; the J gene is uncalled; the DNA was not used to check the table's D call, TRDD3. Germline V gives CDR1 TSESDYY, CDR2 QEAYKQQN. This CDR3 spans 19 amino acids. Here the CDR3 DNA reads TGTGCTTATAGGATGCTACTGGGGGATACGGGTTTTTGGACCGATAAGCTCATCTTT. This encodes CAYRMLLGDTGFWTDKLIF.

This clone was observed at least ten times. The TCRdb protein comes from a much larger clone and disagrees with this DNA's translation at residue 6, likely due to a read error; the protein given here is derived from the DNA. The chain joins TRAV38-2/DV8 to TRDJ1; tentative D call: TRDD2 (5 bases). V was cut by 2 bases and J by 0 bases, with 26 bases left in between. Looked up from germline, CDR1 is TSESDYY and CDR2 is QEAYKQQN. The length of the CDR3 is 20 residues. This CDR3 is CAYRRASPSEGPRYTDKLIF. In nucleotides, the CDR3 is TGTGCTTATAGGAGGGCTTCCCCCTCCGAAGGCCCTCGGTACACCGATAAACTCATCTTT.